The entry that follows covers one T cell receptor beta chain sequence. There are 17 residues in the CDR3. V dropped 5 bases and J dropped 5; count of bases not matched to a gene: 15. The germline CDR1 and CDR2 sequences are MNHNY and SVGAGI (reference sequence). The protocol was immunoSEQ multiplex PCR, while the TCRdb copy is restricted to in-frame clones and leaves out a portion. The sample lists 150,000 to 190,000 clones; around 80% were seen once. This sample was taken from a study of blood T cell repertoires in COVID-19. Cohort 3 recovery required two negative PCRs, clearance, or symptom resolution.

V and J are TRBV6-6 and TRBJ1-1; TRBD1 aligns across 9 bases. The TCR comes from a middle-aged man who had recovered from COVID-19. The sequencing sample was made of PBMCs or T cells enriched from blood (not recorded which). CDR3 nucleotides: TGTGCCAGCAGTCCCGGGACAGGGTCCTGGACGGGGACTGAAGCTTTCTTT. This translates into CASSPGTGSWTGTEAFF.